This T cell receptor (beta chain) was captured by sequencing in a study of blood T cell repertoires in COVID-19 (TCRdb year 2020). Context from the whole study: Samples from collaborators originated in the United States, Italy and Spain and spanned both the acute and convalescent phases of COVID-19. The prospective study material was composed of cDNA or gDNA derived from T cells, B-cell-depleted T cells, or PBMCs. The dataset comprised deeply sampled blood TCRbeta repertoires from subjects exposed to, actively infected with, or recovered from COVID-19. A freely available public database, intended as a resource for researchers studying the immune response to SARS-CoV-2, is where the repertoires were released. The samples were drawn from the first 160 participants of the ongoing ImmuneRACE study and from some 1,300 subjects provided by 6 global collaborators. Nearly every sample came with metadata listing a de-identified subject ID, COVID-19 status, age in years and sex. HLA class I and class II types, where available, came from metadata supplied by the sample provider rather than from assay-based typing. Points the paper makes about the study in general: The quantity of clinical and demographic metadata differed by source and by participant and was supplied without curation.

Each collaborating institution followed its own protocols to collect whole blood in K2EDTA tubes. For TCRbeta analysis, collaborator samples were shipped as frozen whole blood, as isolated PBMCs, or as DNA extracted from either sample type. This clone was counted only a few times. Its antigen remains undetermined. No qualities accompany the bases; no much larger clone lies one base away. TCRbeta CDR3 regions were amplified from genomic DNA by means of the immunoSEQ Assay, a bias-controlled multiplex PCR. Under the source paper's analysis protocol: The number of nucleated cells in each sample was estimated from the amplification of reference gene primers within the assay. Sequence reads were collapsed and filtered to measure the absolute abundance of every unique TCRbeta CDR3 rearrangement. For each sample, productive Simpson clonality was calculated as the square root of Simpson's diversity index across productive rearrangements. The source is immuneACCESS, and TCRdb retained only in-frame sequences with V and J called. Part of the clones is not carried over; for the studies checked, unresolved V genes explain less than half of this, and the remainder is unexplained. V and J calls plus clone size are reproduced from that table; the DNA served to infer D and trimming. For this sample the table gives tens of thousands of clones, of which approximately 90% were detected only once. 14% of the sample rests with the top ten.

CDR3 length: 17 amino acids, cysteine to phenylalanine. The read is trimmed to its CDR3 DNA, 51 bases read in frame from base 1. From a lookup of the germline V gene, CDR1 and CDR2 are SGHAT and FQNNGV. Trimming removed 4 bases from V and 2 bases from J; the gene matches leave 11 bases unexplained. This sequence originates from a man between 70 and 80 years old with active or convalescent COVID-19. What was sequenced was peripheral blood. The rearranged segments are TRBV11-2 and TRBJ2-3; 8 of the junction bases match TRBD1. The CDR3 has the sequence CASSSARDRLFTDTQYF. The DNA is as follows: TGTGCCAGCAGCTCGGCCCGGGACAGGTTGTTCACAGATACGCAGTATTTT.